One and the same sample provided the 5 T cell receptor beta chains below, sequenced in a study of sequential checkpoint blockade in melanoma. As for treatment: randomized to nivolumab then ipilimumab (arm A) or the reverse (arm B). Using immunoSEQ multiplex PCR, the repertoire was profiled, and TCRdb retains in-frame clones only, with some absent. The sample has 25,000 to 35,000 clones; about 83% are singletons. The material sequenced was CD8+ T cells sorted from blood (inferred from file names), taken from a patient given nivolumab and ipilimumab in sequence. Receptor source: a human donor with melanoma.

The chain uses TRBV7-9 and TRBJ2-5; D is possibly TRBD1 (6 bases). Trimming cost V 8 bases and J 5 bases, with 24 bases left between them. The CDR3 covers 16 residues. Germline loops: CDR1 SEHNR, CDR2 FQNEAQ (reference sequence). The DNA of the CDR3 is TGTGCCAGCGGATCAACCGGACAGAATCGGTGGGAGACCCAGTACTTC. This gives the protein CASGSTGQNRWETQYF. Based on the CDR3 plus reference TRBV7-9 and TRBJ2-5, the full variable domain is DTGVSQNPRHKITKRGQNVTFRCDPISEHNRLYWYRQTLGQGPEFLTYFQNEAQLEKSRLLSDRFSAERPKGSFSTLEIQRTEQGDSAMYLCASGSTGQNRWETQYFGPGTRLLVL.

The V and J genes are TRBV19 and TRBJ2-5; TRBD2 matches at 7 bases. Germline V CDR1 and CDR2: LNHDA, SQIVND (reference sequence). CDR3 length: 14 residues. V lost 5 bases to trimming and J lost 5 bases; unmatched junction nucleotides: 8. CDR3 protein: CASSGLDWEETQYF. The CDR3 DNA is TGTGCCAGTAGTGGACTAGATTGGGAGGAGACCCAGTACTTC.

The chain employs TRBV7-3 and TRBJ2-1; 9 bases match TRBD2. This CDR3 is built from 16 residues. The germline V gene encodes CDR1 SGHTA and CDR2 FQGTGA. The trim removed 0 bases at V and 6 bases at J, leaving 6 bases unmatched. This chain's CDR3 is CASSLTILAGTNEQFF. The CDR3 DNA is TGTGCCAGCAGCTTAACGATTCTAGCGGGGACCAATGAGCAGTTCTTC.

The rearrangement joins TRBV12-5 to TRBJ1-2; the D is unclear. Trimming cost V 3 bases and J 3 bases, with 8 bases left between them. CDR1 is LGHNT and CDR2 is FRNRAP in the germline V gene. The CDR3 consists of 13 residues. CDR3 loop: CASGFLGDYGYTF. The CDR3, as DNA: TGTGCTAGTGGTTTCCTCGGGGACTATGGCTACACCTTC.

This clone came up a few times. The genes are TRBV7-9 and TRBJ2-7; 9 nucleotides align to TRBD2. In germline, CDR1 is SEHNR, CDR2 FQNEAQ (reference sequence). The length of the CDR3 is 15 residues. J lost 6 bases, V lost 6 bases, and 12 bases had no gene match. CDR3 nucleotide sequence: TGTGCCAGCAGTCGGTTAGCGGGAGTTTTGGCCGAGCAGTACTTC. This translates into CASSRLAGVLAEQYF. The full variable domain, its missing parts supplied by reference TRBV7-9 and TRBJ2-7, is DTGVSQNPRHKITKRGQNVTFRCDPISEHNRLYWYRQTLGQGPEFLTYFQNEAQLEKSRLLSDRFSAERPKGSFSTLEIQRTEQGDSAMYLCASSRLAGVLAEQYFGPGTRLTVT.